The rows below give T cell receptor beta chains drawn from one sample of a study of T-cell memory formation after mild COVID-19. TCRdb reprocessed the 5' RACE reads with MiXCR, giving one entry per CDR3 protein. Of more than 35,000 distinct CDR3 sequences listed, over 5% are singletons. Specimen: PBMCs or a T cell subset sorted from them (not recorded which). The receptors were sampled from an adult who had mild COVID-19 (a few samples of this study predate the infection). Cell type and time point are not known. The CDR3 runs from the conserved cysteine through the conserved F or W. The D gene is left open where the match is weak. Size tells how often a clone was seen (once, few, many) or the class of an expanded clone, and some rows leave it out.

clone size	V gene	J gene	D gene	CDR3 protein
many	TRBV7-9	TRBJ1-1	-	CASSLQGTAEAFF
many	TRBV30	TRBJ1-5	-	CAWSGLAGDQPQHF
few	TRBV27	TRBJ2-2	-	CASRRDRDTGELFF
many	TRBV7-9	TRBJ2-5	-	CASSDLLLGTQYF
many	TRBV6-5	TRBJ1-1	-	CASSTELNTEAFF
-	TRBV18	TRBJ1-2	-	CASSHTTGTGYGYTF
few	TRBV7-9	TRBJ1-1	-	CASSLALSTEAFF
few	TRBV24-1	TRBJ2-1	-	CATQRDNSYNEQFF
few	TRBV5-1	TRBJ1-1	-	CASSGQAGVDTEAFF
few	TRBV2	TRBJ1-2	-	CASSEVNGGRGYTF
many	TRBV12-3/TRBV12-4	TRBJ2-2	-	CASRRTEDGELFF
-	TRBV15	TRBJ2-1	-	CATSEQGNEQFF
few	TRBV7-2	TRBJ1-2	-	CASSRHRDPRGYTF
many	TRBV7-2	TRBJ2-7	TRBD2	CASSPPPGGGGYEQYF
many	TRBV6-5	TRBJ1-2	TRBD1	CASSYTGDRGFGYTF
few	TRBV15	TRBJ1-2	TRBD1	CATSRELGGGRAYGYTF
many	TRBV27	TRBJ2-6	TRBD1	CASSLRGQGFSGANVLTF
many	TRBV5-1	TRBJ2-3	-	CASSPLRERVTDTQYF
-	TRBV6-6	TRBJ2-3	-	CASRSHPSTDTQYF
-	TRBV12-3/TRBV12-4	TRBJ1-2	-	CASSRTLGYGYTF
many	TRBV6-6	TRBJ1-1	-	CASSLGGGLTEAFF
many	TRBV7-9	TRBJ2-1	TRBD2	CASSLRLAGAGEQFF
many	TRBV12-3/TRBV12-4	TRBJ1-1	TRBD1	CASSPDRRAEAFF
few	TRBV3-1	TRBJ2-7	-	CASSQSYEQYF
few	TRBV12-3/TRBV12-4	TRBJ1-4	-	CASTRGREKLFF
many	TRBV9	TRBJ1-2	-	CASSGLEGIYGYTF
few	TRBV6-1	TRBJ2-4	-	CASSEKLNIQYF
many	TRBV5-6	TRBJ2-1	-	CASSLAGSENEQFF
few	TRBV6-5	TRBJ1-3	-	CASSYSSGPSSGNTIYF
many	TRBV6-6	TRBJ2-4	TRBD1	CASSYLQGKNIQYF
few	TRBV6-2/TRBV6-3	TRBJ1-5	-	CASGLTKAQPQHF
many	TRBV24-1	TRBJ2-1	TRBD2	CATSDPGTSGYNEQFF
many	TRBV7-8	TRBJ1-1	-	CASSLEQGRTEAFF
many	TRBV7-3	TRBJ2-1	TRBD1	CASSLLPGGYNEQFF
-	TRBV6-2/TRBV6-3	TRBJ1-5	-	CASSYRGSNNQPQHF
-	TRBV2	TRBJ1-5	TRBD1	CASSDEAGGNQPQHF
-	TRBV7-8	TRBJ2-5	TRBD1	CASSSKQGVFLETQYF